This TCR beta chain is from a study of Tregs in tolerant kidney transplant recipients. V lost 3 bases and J 1 base, leaving 6 bases between the germline ends. CDR1 is SGHVS, CDR2 FQNEAQ, per germline. This CDR3 has 14 amino acids. Study results and limitations: Expanding Tregs on activated donor B cells appeared to best identify donor-specific TCRbeta clones.

Assay: immunoSEQ multiplex PCR; the TCRdb copy retains only in-frame clones and omits some. The sample lists under 100,000 clones, just over 90% occurring once. As concerns this clone: Its antigen is not known.

Unstimulated regulatory T cells (CD4+CD25+CD127-), CD4+CD25- non-regulatory cells, CD4 and CD8 cells were FACS-sorted from thawed PBMCs. The clonotype comes from a human donor in good health. The gene calls are TRBV7-8 and TRBJ2-2; D is unresolved. The sample comprised CD8+ T cells from blood. DNA for the CDR3: TGTGCCAGCAGCTTCACCGAGAACACCGGGGAGCTGTTTTTT. It codes for CASSFTENTGELFF.